Sequencing of this TCR beta chain was carried out in a study of blood T cell repertoires in COVID-19. The authors' processing: Researchers report that nucleated cell counts were estimated from reference gene primer amplification. Data came from immunoSEQ multiplex PCR; TCRdb stores just in-frame clones and leaves some out. That table is the source of V, J and clone size, and D and trimming were worked out from the DNA. The table records about 230,000 clones, approximately 80% of them present only once. This clone was detected a few times. The receptor was isolated from a woman between 45 and 65 years old with acute or convalescent COVID-19. Sequencing was performed on peripheral blood.

CDR3 DNA sequence: TGTGCCTGGACAGGAGGCGTAAGCGGCTACACCTTC. It is translated as CAWTGGVSGYTF. The chain links TRBV30 to TRBJ1-2; D is uncertain. The V gene lost 4 bases and the J gene lost 8 bases, with 14 bases spanning the gap. There are 12 residues in the CDR3. In germline, CDR1 is GTSNPN, CDR2 SVGIG (reference sequence).